The 2 T cell receptor beta chains below all came from one sample that was sequenced in a study of T cell changes during pregnancy in multiple sclerosis. Assay used: immunoSEQ multiplex PCR; TCRdb lists only in-frame clones, some missing. The data hold tens of thousands of clones, with 85% to 95% observed a single time. The material was peripheral blood, obtained in the third trimester of pregnancy. The source is a female donor in good health, enrolled as a control in a pregnancy study.

J is TRBJ2-7 and V is TRBV21-1; TRBD2 was called by the table and not checked on the DNA. TRBV21-1 is shown as a pseudogene. The CDR3 has 14 residues. The CDR3 sequence is CASSKERRGYEQYF. The DNA for the CDR3 is TGTGCCAGCAGCAAAGAGAGGCGGGGGTACGAGCAGTACTTC.

The rearrangement links TRBV14 to TRBJ2-7; 7 nucleotides match TRBD1. The CDR3 is 14 residues long. The J segment lost 1 base and the V segment lost 4 bases, leaving 4 bases of the junction unmatched. CDR1 and CDR2 (germline): SGHDN, FVKESK. CDR3 nucleotides: TGTGCCAGCAGCCTCCCGGGACAGTCCTACGAGCAGTACTTC. Its translation is CASSLPGQSYEQYF.